The 20 T cell receptor beta chains in this list originate from one sample, sequenced in a study of CD8 T cells in ankylosing spondylitis. TCRdb re-called the 5' RACE reads through MiXCR, storing one row per CDR3 protein. The table includes over 95,000 distinct CDR3 sequences, 7.5% to 9% detected once. Sequencing input: blood, either unsorted or a sorted T cell fraction (not recorded which). These receptors came from a male donor with ankylosing spondylitis or in good health (not recorded which).

This clonotype has ten or more counts. This rearrangement joins TRBV12-3 or TRBV12-4 to TRBJ1-2; the match to TRBD1 covers 12 bases. V lost 6 bases to trimming and J lost 8 bases; unmatched junction nucleotides: 10. The CDR3 is made up of 15 amino acids. CDR3 DNA: TGTGCCAGCAGGCACCCGGGACAGGGGGCGGTAGGCTACACCTTC. As protein: CASRHPGQGAVGYTF.

This clonotype was detected only a few times. The genes are TRBV2 and TRBJ2-1; 8 positions match TRBD2. Germline V gene data show CDR1 as SNHLY and CDR2 as FYNNEI. Trimming removed 6 bases from V and 8 bases from J; junction bases left unmatched: 9. The CDR3 consists of 14 residues. In DNA, the CDR3 is TGTGCCAGCAGCGAGCGGGGGCCTAGGGATGAGCAGTTCTTC. It translates to CASSERGPRDEQFF. The full variable domain, completed using reference TRBV2 and TRBJ2-1, is EPEVTQTPSHQVTQMGQEVILRCVPISNHLYFYWYRQILGQKVEFLVSFYNNEISEKSEIFDDQFSVERPDGSNFTLKIRSTKLEDSAMYFCASSERGPRDEQFFGPGTRLTVL.

This clonotype was observed at least ten times. The chain has TRBV6-2 or TRBV6-3 and TRBJ2-2; a weak D match, TRBD2 (5 bases). V dropped 6 bases and J dropped 2 bases, with 22 bases sitting between them. Germline loops: CDR1 MNHEY, CDR2 SVGEGT. The CDR3 length is 18 residues. The CDR3 spells CASRDPRSRLRNTGELFF. The CDR3 bases are TGTGCCAGCAGAGACCCACGGTCCCGACTACGTAACACCGGGGAGCTGTTTTTT.

Many counts were recorded for this clonotype. The V gene is TRBV4-2, the J gene TRBJ2-5; 7 bases are shared with TRBD1. The CDR3 covers 15 residues. Looked up from germline, CDR1 is LGHNA and CDR2 is YNFKEQ. V shed 4 bases, J shed 5 bases, and the junction held 10 bases outside the gene matches. The CDR3 protein is CASSPRQGELETQYF. The CDR3 region has the DNA TGTGCCAGCAGCCCCAGACAGGGCGAGTTGGAGACCCAGTACTTC.

Turning to this clonotype: Given a much more abundant clone one base away, this may be a read error. The chain links TRBV30 to TRBJ1-5; tentatively, D is TRBD1 (6 bases). This CDR3 is built from 14 residues. Germline assignment: CDR1 GTSNPN and CDR2 SVGIG (reference sequence). CDR3 in DNA: TGTACCTGGAGAGGGCCAGGGGAGTATCAGCCCCAGCATTTT. Residues: CTWRGPGEYQPQHF.

This clonotype was seen ten or more times. The V gene is TRBV29-1, the J gene TRBJ1-1, with 8 bases aligning to TRBD1. Germline CDR1 reads SQVTM; CDR2 reads ANQGSEA. The CDR3 length is 15 residues. V shed 4 bases, J shed 0 bases, and the junction held 7 bases outside the gene matches. The CDR3 loop reads CSVALRGQLNTEAFF. The CDR3 DNA is TGCAGCGTTGCCCTCAGGGGGCAGCTGAACACTGAAGCTTTCTTT.

This clonotype was seen at least ten times. CDR3 protein: CASSLGPTTGHGAGNTIYF. DNA for the CDR3: TGTGCCAGCAGCCTGGGACCGACTACAGGGCACGGGGCAGGAAACACCATATATTTT. V gene TRBV5-4 combines with J gene TRBJ1-3; possible D gene TRBD1, 6 bases. CDR3 size: 19 residues. The germline gives CDR1 SGHNT, CDR2 YYREEE (reference sequence). Trimming removed 4 bases from V and 4 bases from J, with 27 bases in between.

The chain carries TRBV7-9 and TRBJ2-3; D may be TRBD1 or TRBD2 (5 bases each). Germline-derived CDR1 and CDR2 are SEHNR and FQNEAQ (reference sequence). There are 13 residues in the CDR3. Trimming took off 3 bases at V and 5 bases at J, with 9 bases between the two ends. The CDR3 DNA reads as TGTGCCAGCAGCTTGGGGGTTGTAGATACGCAGTATTTT. Translating gives CASSLGVVDTQYF.

At least ten counts were recorded for this clonotype. The rearrangement links TRBV27 to TRBJ2-1; TRBD1 matches at 11 bases. The V gene end was trimmed by 3 bases and the J gene end by 6 bases; junction bases not matched to a gene: 4. This CDR3 comprises 15 residues. The V gene's germline CDR1 is MNHEY and CDR2 SMNVEV (reference sequence). Here the CDR3 reads CASSFSGTGGNEQFF. The CDR3 DNA reads TGTGCCAGCAGTTTTTCCGGGACAGGGGGCAATGAGCAGTTCTTC.

This clonotype was detected many times. The chain links TRBV20-1 to TRBJ1-5; TRBD1 is a possible D gene (6 bases). Per the germline V gene, CDR1 is DFQATT and CDR2 is SNEGSKA (reference sequence). Deletions cut 4 bases from V and 0 bases from J, with 22 bases between. The CDR3 is 18 amino acids. The CDR3 region has the DNA TGCAGTGCTATAGGGGGGACGGTCAGCTTTTATAGCAATCAGCCCCAGCATTTT. It translates to CSAIGGTVSFYSNQPQHF.

This chain joins TRBV4-2 and TRBJ1-4, with TRBD1 as a possible D gene (5 bases). The length of the CDR3 is 16 residues. V shed 1 base and J shed 8 bases, with 17 bases lying between them. The germline V gene encodes CDR1 LGHNA and CDR2 YNFKEQ. The CDR3 nucleotides read TGTGCCAGCAGCCAAGGAACGGGGCCGCGTAGGGAAAAACTGTTTTTT. It is translated as CASSQGTGPRREKLFF.

In this sample, this clonotype turned up a few times. The chain recombines TRBV19 with TRBJ1-1; D unresolved. The CDR3 length is 15 residues. Germline values: CDR1 LNHDA, CDR2 SQIVND (reference sequence). Trimming cost V 2 bases and J 0 bases, with 10 bases left between them. As DNA, the CDR3 is TGTGCCAGTAGTATACCTTACCCGATGAACACTGAAGCTTTCTTT. It specifies CASSIPYPMNTEAFF.

V usage is TRBV7-9 and J usage is TRBJ2-7; the D gene is possibly TRBD2 (6 bases). The germline V gene has CDR1 SEHNR and CDR2 FQNEAQ (reference sequence). The CDR3 is 11 amino acids. Trimming stripped 7 bases from V and 5 bases from J, with 9 bases between. CDR3 loop: CASTSGDEQYF. The CDR3 DNA sequence: TGTGCCAGCACCTCGGGAGACGAGCAGTACTTC.

This clonotype was seen repeatedly, ten times or more. V usage is TRBV2 and J usage is TRBJ2-7; D is unclear. The V end lost 2 bases, the J end lost 3 bases, and 8 bases lay between the germline ends. The CDR3 extends over 13 amino acids. The germline gives CDR1 SNHLY, CDR2 FYNNEI. CDR3 DNA sequence: TGTGCCAGCAGTGAAACCCCCGACTACGAGCAGTACTTC. Its protein product is CASSETPDYEQYF. The complete variable domain, with remaining parts taken from reference TRBV2 and TRBJ2-7, reads EPEVTQTPSHQVTQMGQEVILRCVPISNHLYFYWYRQILGQKVEFLVSFYNNEISEKSEIFDDQFSVERPDGSNFTLKIRSTKLEDSAMYFCASSETPDYEQYFGPGTRLTVT.

In this sample, this clonotype turned up many times. V gene TRBV24-1 combines with J gene TRBJ1-5, with 8 bases that match TRBD1. The CDR3 covers 19 residues. Germline V gene lookup returns CDR1 KGHDR and CDR2 SFDVKD. V lost 1 base and J lost 4; bases outside the gene matches: 14. This CDR3 is CATSDFLAARTGRNQPQHF. For the CDR3, the DNA is TGTGCCACCAGTGATTTCCTGGCGGCCAGGACAGGGAGAAATCAGCCCCAGCATTTT.

This clonotype was seen many times. The V and J genes are TRBV10-3 and TRBJ2-5; 12 nucleotides agree with TRBD2. CDR3 length: 14 residues. Germline CDR1 ENHRY, CDR2 SYGVKD. V lost 5 bases and J lost 5; bases outside the gene matches: 3. The CDR3 DNA is TGTGCCATCAGTATACTAGCGGGGGGCGAGACCCAGTACTTC. Translating it yields CAISILAGGETQYF.

This clonotype was counted ten times or more. The chain carries TRBV7-9 and TRBJ1-3; D is unclear. This CDR3 comprises 14 residues. The V end lost 5 bases, the J end lost 4 bases, and 12 bases lay between the germline ends. Germline values: CDR1 SEHNR, CDR2 FQNEAQ (reference sequence). The CDR3 here is CASSPLRTGNTIYF. CDR3 DNA: TGTGCCAGCAGCCCCCTTCGAACCGGAAACACCATATATTTT.

This clonotype was recorded many times. The genes are TRBV30 and TRBJ1-2, with a tentative D call TRBD1 (6 bases). CDR3 length: 11 residues. CDR1 GTSNPN and CDR2 SVGIG come from the germline V gene (reference sequence). V was trimmed by 5 bases and J by 13 bases, leaving 17 bases between them. CDR3 nucleotides: TGTGCCTGGTCGGCGAACAGGGCCCCCACCTTC. It is translated as CAWSANRAPTF.

This clonotype was seen many times. The chain carries TRBV5-1 and TRBJ1-2; D call uncertain. The germline V gene has CDR1 SGHRS and CDR2 YFSETQ. V lost 5 bases to trimming and J lost 5 bases, with 19 bases between them. The length of the CDR3 is 15 residues. The CDR3 loop is CASSGRPFEGYGYTF. CDR3 bases: TGCGCCAGCAGTGGCAGGCCCTTTGAAGGGTATGGCTACACCTTC.

This clonotype was recorded many times. V is TRBV7-3 and J is TRBJ1-1, with TRBD1 as a possible D gene (5 bases). Germline CDR1 reads SGHTA; CDR2 reads FQGTGA. The CDR3 covers 14 residues. Trimming cost V 0 bases and J 4 bases, with 9 bases left between them. The CDR3 region has the DNA TGTGCCAGCAGCTTAACGGGAAGGGGCACTGAAGCTTTCTTT. Residues: CASSLTGRGTEAFF.